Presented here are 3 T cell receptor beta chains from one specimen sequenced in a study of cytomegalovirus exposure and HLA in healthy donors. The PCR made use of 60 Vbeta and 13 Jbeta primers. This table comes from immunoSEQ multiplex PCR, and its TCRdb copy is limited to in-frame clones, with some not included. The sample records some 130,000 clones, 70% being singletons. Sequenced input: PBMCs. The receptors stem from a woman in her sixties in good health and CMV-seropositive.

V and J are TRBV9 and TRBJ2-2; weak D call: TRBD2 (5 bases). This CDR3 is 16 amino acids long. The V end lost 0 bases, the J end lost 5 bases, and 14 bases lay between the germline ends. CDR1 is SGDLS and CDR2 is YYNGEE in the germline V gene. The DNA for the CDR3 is TGTGCCAGCAGCGTAGAGGTTAGCGCCTTGACCGGGGAGCTGTTTTTT. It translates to CASSVEVSALTGELFF.

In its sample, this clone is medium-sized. CDR3 residues: CASSSQPLRQPQHF. CDR3 coding DNA: TGTGCCAGCAGTTCCCAACCCCTGCGGCAGCCCCAGCATTTT. The chain is built from TRBV6-5 and TRBJ1-5; D is unclear. Trimming left V 4 bases short and J 7 bases short, with 14 bases between. The CDR3 has 14 residues. Germline V gene sequence: CDR1 MNHEY, CDR2 SVGAGI.

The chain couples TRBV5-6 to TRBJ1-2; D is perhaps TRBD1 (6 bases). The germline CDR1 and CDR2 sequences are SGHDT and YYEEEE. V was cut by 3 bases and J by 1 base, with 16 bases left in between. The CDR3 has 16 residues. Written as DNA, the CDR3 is TGTGCCAGCAGCTCGATTCGGGGGGGCCTTAACTATGGCTACACCTTC. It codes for CASSSIRGGLNYGYTF.